A single sample gave rise to the 17 T cell receptor beta chains below, sequenced in a study of cytomegalovirus exposure and HLA in healthy donors. A multiplex PCR was run with 60 Vbeta primers and 13 Jbeta primers. Measured with immunoSEQ multiplex PCR; TCRdb has only the in-frame clones, and not every one. In the table there are around 150,000 clones, approximately 78% of which are singletons. Source material: PBMCs. All receptors derive from a woman aged 25 to 39 in good health and CMV-seropositive.

The chain has TRBV11-2 and TRBJ1-6; D remains unclear. The CDR3 is made up of 14 amino acids. V lost 1 base, J lost 14 bases, and 15 bases lay in between. Germline V gene lookup returns CDR1 SGHAT and CDR2 FQNNGV. The CDR3 DNA follows: TGTGCCAGCAGCTTAGTGGGCAGCGGTCTAACCCTCCACTTT. It codes for CASSLVGSGLTLHF.

The chain carries TRBV10-3 and TRBJ1-2; D gene unclear. CDR1 ENHRY and CDR2 SYGVKD come from the germline V gene. The V end lost 0 bases, the J end lost 8 bases, and 13 bases lay between the germline ends. The CDR3 runs 14 residues. For the CDR3, the DNA is TGTGCCATCAGTGAGTCGATGTCTAGGTGGGGCTACACCTTC. This codes for CAISESMSRWGYTF.

This chain uses TRBV5-1 with TRBJ1-2, with D maybe TRBD1 (5 bases). Per germline, CDR1 SGHRS and CDR2 YFSETQ. V dropped 1 base and J dropped 5 bases, with 12 bases sitting between them. The CDR3 loop spans 14 amino acids. The chain's CDR3 is CASSLMTDSYGYTF. In DNA form, the CDR3 reads TGCGCCAGCAGCTTGATGACAGATTCGTATGGCTACACCTTC.

V gene TRBV5-4 combines with J gene TRBJ2-2, with 11 bases identical to TRBD1. Germline V lookup: CDR1 SGHNT, CDR2 YYREEE (reference sequence). CDR3 length equals 18 residues. V trimming: 3 bases; J trimming: 4 bases; junction bases outside the gene matches: 11. The CDR3 spells CASSSRRTGGSTTGELFF. DNA of the CDR3: TGTGCCAGCAGCTCACGACGGACAGGGGGCAGTACCACCGGGGAGCTGTTTTTT.

In its sample, this clone was seen a few times. The CDR3 here is CASRPDRGGNTEAFF. The CDR3 bases are TGTGCCAGCAGACCAGACAGGGGAGGAAACACTGAAGCTTTCTTT. This sequence joins TRBV25-1 and TRBJ1-1, with 8 bases aligning to TRBD1. V gave up 6 bases and J gave up 2 bases; unmatched junction bases: 8. From germline, CDR1 is MGHDK and CDR2 SYGVNS. The CDR3 runs to 15 residues.

The rearrangement uses TRBV7-8 and TRBJ2-5; 11 nucleotides align to TRBD2. Germline CDR1 and CDR2: SGHVS and FQNEAQ. After removal of 2 bases from V and 3 bases from J, the junction contained 5 bases not matched to a gene. This CDR3 has 16 residues. Here the CDR3 DNA reads TGTGCCAGCAGCTTATACACTAGCGGGGGTGAAGAGACCCAGTACTTC. Translation gives CASSLYTSGGEETQYF.

The chain carries TRBV2 and TRBJ1-1; D might be TRBD1 (6 bases). V gave up 8 bases and J gave up 5 bases, with 15 bases separating them. The CDR3 spans 13 residues. CDR1 and CDR2 from the germline V gene are SNHLY and FYNNEI. CDR3 in DNA: TGTGCCAGCGTCCTGGAGGGGGGGACTGAAGCTTTCTTT. It codes for CASVLEGGTEAFF.

The chain couples TRBV5-1 to TRBJ2-5; tentatively, D is TRBD2 (5 bases). The CDR3 runs 13 residues. Looked up from germline, CDR1 is SGHRS and CDR2 is YFSETQ. Between the trimmed V and J ends, which lost 0 bases and 5 bases, there was a span of 8 bases. CDR3 amino acids: CASSLVGGETQYF. In DNA form, the CDR3 reads TGCGCCAGCAGCTTGGTGGGCGGGGAGACCCAGTACTTC.

On this clone itself: Different DNA sequences within this sample yield the same CDR3. This chain joins TRBV6-4 and TRBJ1-5; no reliable D call. V lost 4 bases, J lost 2 bases, and 12 bases lay in between. The CDR3 totals 15 residues. The germline gives CDR1 MRHNA, CDR2 SNTAGT. The CDR3 region has the DNA TGTGCCAGCAGTGTCACTGGGGAGGGCAATCAGCCCCAGCATTTT. Protein sequence: CASSVTGEGNQPQHF.

The V gene is TRBV11-2, the J gene TRBJ1-6; D may be TRBD1 (5 bases). V lost 6 bases to trimming and J lost 5 bases, with 17 bases between them. In germline, CDR1 is SGHAT, CDR2 FQNNGV. The CDR3 is 16 residues long. CDR3 residues: CASRLRQYSDNSPLHF. In DNA form, the CDR3 reads TGTGCCAGCAGGCTACGACAGTATTCAGATAATTCACCCCTCCACTTT.

J is TRBJ2-3 and V is TRBV9; D gene ambiguous. Germline V CDR1 and CDR2: SGDLS, YYNGEE. This CDR3 comprises 12 residues. Trimming shortened V by 4 bases and J by 6 bases, and 9 bases separated the two germline ends. CDR3 protein: CASSTSRDTQYF. Written as DNA, the CDR3 is TGTGCCAGCAGCACGTCCAGGGATACGCAGTATTTT. The full variable domain, its missing parts supplied by reference TRBV9 and TRBJ2-3, is DSGVTQTPKHLITATGQRVTLRCSPRSGDLSVYWYQQSLDQGLQFLIQYYNGEERAKGNILERFSAQQFPDLHSELNLSSLELGDSALYFCASSTSRDTQYFGPGTRLTVL.

This clone occurred a few times. V and J are TRBV11-2 and TRBJ2-2; TRBD1 matches 7 bases. This CDR3 spans 16 amino acids. Germline CDR1 is SGHAT and CDR2 is FQNNGV. Germline trimming cut 6 bases from V and 5 bases from J; bases unmatched to any gene: 12. The CDR3 loop is CASRPRSRGHTGELFF. The CDR3 region has the DNA TGTGCCAGCAGGCCCAGATCGAGGGGGCATACCGGGGAGCTGTTTTTT.

V and J are TRBV6-1 and TRBJ2-7, with D possibly matching TRBD1 (6 bases). Germline V gene sequence: CDR1 MNHNS, CDR2 SASEGT. V lost 6 bases, J lost 1 base, and 16 bases lay in between. The CDR3 totals 15 residues. The CDR3 nucleotides are TGTGCCAGCAGGGAGAATTGGGGGCCTTCCTACGAGCAGTACTTC. This gives the protein CASRENWGPSYEQYF.

V is TRBV4-1 and J is TRBJ1-2; a possible D gene is TRBD1 (5 bases). Germline CDR1 and CDR2: MGHRA and YSYEKL. Trimming removed 1 base at V and 2 bases at J, with 14 bases between. The length of the CDR3 is 16 residues. CDR3 residues: CASSQVIGARNYGYTF. CDR3 coding DNA: TGCGCCAGCAGCCAAGTAATAGGGGCAAGAAACTATGGCTACACCTTC.

V gene TRBV7-7 combines with J gene TRBJ2-3; 10 bases fit TRBD2. Germline V gene lookup returns CDR1 SSHAT and CDR2 FNYEAQ (reference sequence). The CDR3 has 17 amino acids. Germline trimming cut 2 bases from V and 1 base from J; bases unmatched to any gene: 6. CDR3 sequence reads: CASSLLFTSGGTDTQYF. The CDR3 DNA sequence: TGTGCCAGCAGCTTATTGTTTACTAGCGGGGGCACAGATACGCAGTATTTT.

The gene calls are TRBV11-2 and TRBJ2-5; 13 nucleotides agree with TRBD2. Losses at the gene ends were 6 bases for V and 1 base for J; bases not matched to a gene: 8. Germline V gene sequence: CDR1 SGHAT, CDR2 FQNNGV. CDR3 size: 17 residues. CDR3 coding DNA: TGTGCCAGCAGTTCCGGACTAGCGGGGGTATCCCAAGAGACCCAGTACTTC. Translation: CASSSGLAGVSQETQYF.

The chain is built from TRBV9 and TRBJ2-2; D ambiguous. Between the trimmed V and J ends, which lost 0 bases and 7 bases, there was a span of 4 bases. Germline-derived CDR1 and CDR2 are SGDLS and YYNGEE. The CDR3 has 12 amino acids. The CDR3 sequence: CASSVDSGELFF. As DNA, the CDR3 is TGTGCCAGCAGCGTAGATAGCGGGGAGCTGTTTTTT.